This T cell receptor (beta chain) was captured by sequencing in a study of blood T cell repertoires in COVID-19. At the level of the study: T cells, B-cell-depleted T cells, or PBMCs provided the cDNA or gDNA that served as material.

Seattle's enrolled individuals joined amid active infection and were then monitored longitudinally. This table comes from immunoSEQ multiplex PCR, and its TCRdb copy is limited to in-frame clones, with some not included. This table has under 200,000 clones, 70% to 90% appearing once. Germline lookup yields CDR1 MDHEN and CDR2 SYDVKM. The CDR3 length is 13 residues. V lost 7 bases and J 9 bases, leaving 18 bases between the germline ends. This clone was counted once. The chain has TRBV28 and TRBJ1-1; D might be TRBD1 (6 bases). Sequenced: peripheral blood. The source is a woman in her fifties or sixties with COVID-19, enrolled during active disease. Here the CDR3 reads CASILSGGRKAFF. CDR3 bases: TGTGCCAGCATCCTAAGCGGGGGCAGGAAAGCTTTCTTT.